Listed here are 9 T cell receptor beta chains from one sample, sequenced in a study of blood T cell repertoires in COVID-19. Using immunoSEQ multiplex PCR, the repertoire was profiled, and TCRdb retains in-frame clones only, with some absent. The data contain roughly 140,000 clones, over 60% of them seen just once; the ten biggest clones take up around 3.4%. The specimen was peripheral blood. The receptors here all came from a woman older than 75 with acute or convalescent COVID-19.

The gene calls are TRBV30 and TRBJ1-2; D perhaps matches TRBD1 (5 bases). Trimming took off 8 bases at V and 7 bases at J, with 17 bases between the two ends. Germline loops: CDR1 GTSNPN, CDR2 SVGIG (reference sequence). This CDR3 comprises 12 residues. CDR3 sequence reads: CAVEVGGTGYTF. Written as DNA, the CDR3 is TGTGCCGTGGAAGTCGGAGGGACTGGCTACACCTTC.

The chain is built from TRBV6-4 and TRBJ2-3, with TRBD1 as a possible D gene (5 bases). The CDR3 totals 15 residues. V shed 6 bases and J shed 3 bases, with 16 bases lying between them. The germline V gene encodes CDR1 MRHNA and CDR2 SNTAGT. The CDR3 loop is CASRGAHEHTDTQYF. DNA for the CDR3: TGTGCCAGCAGAGGGGCCCACGAACATACAGATACGCAGTATTTT.

V is TRBV6-4 and J is TRBJ2-2; weak D call: TRBD2 (7 bases). The CDR3 consists of 15 residues. Germline CDR1 is MRHNA and CDR2 is SNTAGT. Trimming took off 0 bases at V and 6 bases at J, with 11 bases between the two ends. The DNA of the CDR3 is TGTGCCAGCAGTGACTCAGAAGGGGGGGCCGGGGAGCTGTTTTTT. The encoded protein is CASSDSEGGAGELFF.

The chain has TRBV6-5 and TRBJ1-3; a weak D match, TRBD1 (5 bases). CDR1 and CDR2 from the germline V gene are MNHEY and SVGAGI. Trimming stripped 7 bases from V and 2 bases from J, with 12 bases between. The length of the CDR3 is 14 residues. CDR3 amino acids: CASKTPGPGNTIYF. The DNA of the CDR3 is TGTGCCAGCAAGACCCCAGGGCCTGGAAACACCATATATTTT.

This sequence joins TRBV7-2 and TRBJ1-6; no clear D gene. Germline CDR1 SGHTA, CDR2 FQGNSA. Trimming took off 3 bases at V and 9 bases at J, with 6 bases between the two ends. The CDR3 runs to 12 residues. CDR3 amino acids: CASSFGISPLHF. CDR3 sequence (DNA): TGTGCCAGCAGCTTCGGGATTTCACCCCTCCACTTT.

The V gene is TRBV11-2, the J gene TRBJ2-1; 11 nucleotides match TRBD2. The CDR3 length is 17 residues. V lost 5 bases and J lost 6; bases outside the gene matches: 12. From germline, CDR1 is SGHAT and CDR2 FQNNGV. The CDR3 is CASSQRASGGMGNEQFF. CDR3 nucleotide sequence: TGTGCCAGCAGCCAAAGGGCTAGCGGGGGGATGGGCAATGAGCAGTTCTTC.

In this sample, this clone turned up a few times. The chain couples TRBV15 to TRBJ1-1; no clear D. The CDR3 runs 12 residues. CDR1 and CDR2 from the germline V gene are LNHNV and YYDKDF (reference sequence). Trimming pared 0 bases from V and 6 bases from J, leaving 5 bases between. The CDR3 DNA reads TGTGCCACCAGCAGAGACTCCTCTGAAGCTTTCTTT. Translated, it gives CATSRDSSEAFF.

The rearrangement uses TRBV9 and TRBJ2-1; possibly TRBD2 for D (5 bases). The CDR3 runs to 14 residues. Germline CDR1 and CDR2: SGDLS and YYNGEE. Between the trimmed V and J ends, which lost 1 base and 1 base, there was a span of 6 bases. The chain's CDR3 is CASSVTGSYNEQFF. CDR3 coding DNA: TGTGCCAGCAGCGTAACGGGATCCTACAATGAGCAGTTCTTC.

The chain employs TRBV6-5 and TRBJ2-2; TRBD2 matches at 11 bases. The V gene end was trimmed by 5 bases and the J gene end by 5 bases; junction bases not matched to a gene: 4. The CDR3 is 15 residues long. CDR1 and CDR2 from the germline V gene are MNHEY and SVGAGI. The CDR3 sequence is CASSLLAGGTGELFF. Written as DNA, the CDR3 is TGTGCCAGCAGTCTCCTAGCGGGAGGTACCGGGGAGCTGTTTTTT.